This T cell receptor beta chain was identified in a study of technical replicates of blood from a handful of donors. This CDR3 region has 14 residues. V gave up 7 bases and J gave up 3 bases, with 15 bases separating them. Germline assignment: CDR1 MNHNY and CDR2 SVGAGI (reference sequence). The protocol was immunoSEQ multiplex PCR, while the TCRdb copy is restricted to in-frame clones and leaves out a portion. The repertoire consists of tens of thousands of clones, with roughly 92% occurring once and the leading ten covering over 0.2%. The receptor was isolated from a human donor in good health. The gene calls are TRBV6-6 and TRBJ1-1; D is uncertain. The sequencing sample was made of T cells isolated from PBMCs. The DNA for the CDR3 is TGTGCCAGCACCCTCGGGAGGGTTTACACTGAAGCTTTCTTT. Protein product: CASTLGRVYTEAFF.